The TCR beta chain under discussion was sequenced for a study of blood T cell repertoires in COVID-19. Study summary: The analysed material was cDNA or gDNA that came from T cells, B-cell-depleted T cells, or PBMCs.

Germline V lookup: CDR1 SQVTM, CDR2 ANQGSEA. Trimming stripped 4 bases from V and 1 base from J, with 10 bases between. The CDR3 is 14 residues long. TCRdb's copy holds only in-frame clones and misses some; the assay was immunoSEQ multiplex PCR. In the table there are roughly 200,000 clones, 85% of which are singletons. Sequencing was done on a sample of peripheral blood. The genes are TRBV29-1 and TRBJ2-2; D is unclear. This TCR came from a woman older than 75 with acute or convalescent COVID-19. The CDR3 sequence: CSVVGGQNTGELFF. The CDR3 coding sequence is TGCAGCGTTGTCGGCGGCCAGAACACCGGGGAGCTGTTTTTT.